These 8 T cell receptor beta chains were all obtained from the same sample, sequenced in a study of beta chain features in type 1 diabetes. Whole-study results and caveats: Moderate yet significant TCRB CDR3 shortening was seen in Type 1 diabetes patients in all four CD4+ subsets.

No antigen has been assigned to these receptors. Reverse transcribing all isolated RNA meant expressed TCRB transcripts were sequenced. TCRdb keeps only in-frame clones here, not all; method: immunoSEQ multiplex PCR. The sample has 300,000 to 350,000 clones; roughly 13% are singletons. Input material: naive CD4+ T cells from blood. These receptors originate from a young woman with type 1 diabetes.

This clone was seen a few times. This chain uses TRBV19 with TRBJ2-5, with a tentative D call TRBD2 (5 bases). This CDR3 spans 17 amino acids. V dropped 5 bases and J dropped 4 bases, with 23 bases sitting between them. CDR1 is LNHDA and CDR2 is SQIVND in the germline V gene (reference sequence). The CDR3 region has the DNA TGTGCCAGTAGTCTCCGGGGTCCCCCTGGGAGTGGAGAGACCCAGTACTTC. Protein: CASSLRGPPGSGETQYF.

The chain has TRBV5-6 and TRBJ2-1; tentative D call: TRBD1 (6 bases). V was cut by 3 bases and J by 4 bases, with 14 bases left in between. The CDR3 is 15 amino acids. Germline V lookup: CDR1 SGHDT, CDR2 YYEEEE. CDR3 bases: TGTGCCAGCAGCTGGTTAACAGGGATGTACAATGAGCAGTTCTTC. Translated, it gives CASSWLTGMYNEQFF.

The J gene is TRBJ2-7, the V gene TRBV4-1, with 9 bases fitting TRBD2. This CDR3 region has 16 residues. Germline assignment: CDR1 MGHRA and CDR2 YSYEKL. With 0 bases clipped from V and 0 bases from J, the junction kept 3 bases outside the gene matches. In nucleotides, the CDR3 is TGCGCCAGCAGCCAAGAAACTAGCGGGTTCTCCTACGAGCAGTACTTC. It encodes CASSQETSGFSYEQYF.

This chain links TRBV30 with TRBJ1-3; 9 nucleotides line up with TRBD1. V was clipped by 3 bases and J by 10 bases; unmatched bases: 1. Germline loops: CDR1 GTSNPN, CDR2 SVGIG (reference sequence). There are 11 residues in the CDR3. CDR3 nucleotides: TGTGCCTGGAGAGGGACAGGGACCATATATTTT. It yields the protein CAWRGTGTIYF.

The rearrangement uses TRBV7-2 and TRBJ2-2; maybe TRBD2 (6 bases). The CDR3 is made up of 14 amino acids. Germline V gene sequence: CDR1 SGHTA, CDR2 FQGNSA. Trimming shortened V by 7 bases and J by 6 bases, and 15 bases separated the two germline ends. CDR3: CASNSGGWSGELFF. CDR3 in DNA: TGTGCCAGCAACTCAGGAGGGTGGTCCGGGGAGCTGTTTTTT. The whole variable domain, filled in from reference TRBV7-2 and TRBJ2-2, reads GAGVSQSPSNKVTEKGKDVELRCDPISGHTALYWYRQSLGQGLEFLIYFQGNSAPDKSGLPSDRFSAERTGGSVSTLTIQRTQQEDSAVYLCASNSGGWSGELFFGEGSRLTVL.

The table lists this clone with a few counts. The chain has TRBV12-2 and TRBJ2-7; the table's D call TRBD1 went unverified against the DNA. TRBV12-2 is shown as a pseudogene. The CDR3 is made up of 17 amino acids. CDR3 sequence (DNA): TGTGCAAGTCGCTTAGCTCACCGGGACAGGGGGCTTTACGAGCAGTACGTC. It yields the protein CASRLAHRDRGLYEQYV.

The chain is built from TRBV9 and TRBJ2-3; D is perhaps TRBD2 (5 bases). The V gene lost 0 bases and the J gene lost 0 bases, with 8 bases spanning the gap. CDR3 length: 15 amino acids. Germline CDR1 SGDLS, CDR2 YYNGEE. CDR3 coding DNA: TGTGCCAGCAGCGTAGGGCCGGGGAGCACAGATACGCAGTATTTT. Translating it yields CASSVGPGSTDTQYF. Looking up the rest from reference TRBV9 and TRBJ2-3 gives the full variable domain: DSGVTQTPKHLITATGQRVTLRCSPRSGDLSVYWYQQSLDQGLQFLIQYYNGEERAKGNILERFSAQQFPDLHSELNLSSLELGDSALYFCASSVGPGSTDTQYFGPGTRLTVL.

This clone appeared a few times. The rearrangement links TRBV11-2 to TRBJ2-3; 12 bases map to TRBD2. Germline CDR1 SGHAT, CDR2 FQNNGV. This CDR3 spans 16 amino acids. The trim removed 6 bases at V and 2 bases at J, leaving 6 bases unmatched. CDR3 region: CASRRLAGVSTDTQYF. CDR3 nucleotide sequence: TGTGCCAGCAGGAGACTAGCGGGAGTATCCACAGATACGCAGTATTTT.